Below are 18 T cell receptor beta chains sequenced from a single sample in a study of neoadjuvant anti-PD-1 for oral cavity cancer (dated by TCRdb to the early 2020s). Libraries were made using the immunoSEQ multiplex PCR assay. The table comes from immuneACCESS by way of TCRdb, which keeps in-frame sequences with V and J called. Part of the clones is missing from these tables; in studies checked, under half for an unresolved V gene and the rest for unknown reasons. The sample profile shows more than 12,000 clones; around 36% of them were found once. About two fifths of the sample goes to the ten largest clones. According to the study, the label for this sample's time point signals: after neoadjuvant nivolumab, at surgical resection. Sequenced material: tumor tissue, taken after nivolumab (anti-PD-1) treatment. The receptors come from a person aged 35 to 85 with oral cavity squamous cell carcinoma.

The rearrangement uses TRBV10-3 and TRBJ1-1, with D perhaps TRBD1 (6 bases). The CDR3 totals 13 residues. Trimming shortened V by 6 bases and J by 4 bases, and 12 bases separated the two germline ends. CDR1 is ENHRY and CDR2 is SYGVKD in the germline V gene. The CDR3 DNA reads as TGTGCCATCAGCAGACAGGAGATCACTGAAGCTTTCTTT. This gives the protein CAISRQEITEAFF.

In its sample, this clone was seen a few times. The chain uses TRBV7-9 and TRBJ2-3, with D possibly TRBD1 on 6 matching bases. The CDR3 extends over 13 amino acids. The germline V gene has CDR1 SEHNR and CDR2 FQNEAQ (reference sequence). The ends were cut back, 5 bases at V and 2 bases at J, with 8 bases in the middle. DNA of the CDR3: TGTGCCAGCAGCCCAGGGGCCACAGATACGCAGTATTTT. Protein: CASSPGATDTQYF.

By share of the sample, this clone is medium-sized (0.01 to 0.1%). The rearrangement joins TRBV4-3 to TRBJ2-2; no clear D gene. The CDR3 is 14 residues long. Germline CDR1 reads LGHNA; CDR2 reads YSLEER. The ends were cut back, 6 bases at V and 4 bases at J, with 12 bases in the middle. CDR3 residues: CASSVFTSTGELFF. CDR3 nucleotides: TGCGCCAGCAGTGTTTTCACCTCCACCGGGGAGCTGTTTTTT.

V gene TRBV28 combines with J gene TRBJ1-5; D might be TRBD1 (6 bases). Looked up from germline, CDR1 is MDHEN and CDR2 is SYDVKM. This CDR3 is 16 amino acids long. The V end was cut by 0 bases, the J end by 5 bases, with 14 bases between. The CDR3 is CASSLWTGARYQPQHF. Written as DNA, the CDR3 is TGTGCCAGCAGTTTATGGACAGGAGCTAGGTATCAGCCCCAGCATTTT.

CDR3 nucleotide sequence: TGCGCCAGCAGCTTGGCTGGGAGGGAGGCTTTCTTT. Encoded protein: CASSLAGREAFF. This chain links TRBV5-1 with TRBJ1-1; no reliable D call. V was clipped by 0 bases and J by 11 bases, with 11 bases between them. This CDR3 region has 12 residues. CDR1 SGHRS and CDR2 YFSETQ come from the germline V gene.

This clone appeared a single time. The chain has TRBV5-6 and TRBJ1-5, with D possibly matching TRBD1 (6 bases). CDR3 size: 16 residues. V was cut by 6 bases and J by 1 base, with 17 bases left in between. Germline CDR1 is SGHDT and CDR2 is YYEEEE. CDR3 in DNA: TGTGCCAGCACCACCTTCGGGGGGGCGAGCAATCAGCCCCAGCATTTT. It specifies CASTTFGGASNQPQHF.

The chain employs TRBV6-1 and TRBJ2-4, with D perhaps matching TRBD1 (6 bases). V gave up 1 base and J gave up 7 bases, with 14 bases separating them. CDR1 is MNHNS, CDR2 SASEGT, per germline. The CDR3 has 15 amino acids. CDR3 sequence: CASSEDPTGLNIQYF. The CDR3 DNA follows: TGTGCCAGCAGTGAAGATCCCACAGGGTTGAACATTCAGTACTTC.

This clone has more than one count but fewer than ten. This chain joins TRBV27 and TRBJ1-2, with D maybe TRBD1 (6 bases). The CDR3 has 11 amino acids. The germline V gene has CDR1 MNHEY and CDR2 SMNVEV (reference sequence). The germline V and J ends were trimmed by 11 bases and 4 bases, with 11 bases remaining between them. The CDR3 sequence is CAGQGIYGYTF. The CDR3 DNA is TGTGCCGGCCAGGGGATCTATGGCTACACCTTC.

This clone has just a few counts. This chain links TRBV7-2 with TRBJ1-2; 10 positions match TRBD1. The J segment lost 8 bases and the V segment lost 0 bases, leaving 9 bases of the junction unmatched. The CDR3 covers 16 residues. CDR1 and CDR2 (germline): SGHTA, FQGNSA. Here the CDR3 reads CTSSLARGQGDQGYTF. Written as DNA, the CDR3 is TGTACCAGCAGCTTAGCCAGAGGACAGGGGGATCAAGGCTACACCTTC.

This clone was detected only a few times. The gene calls are TRBV7-2 and TRBJ1-1; possibly TRBD1 for D (6 bases). This CDR3 contains 15 residues. Germline V gives CDR1 SGHTA, CDR2 FQGNSA. V lost 1 base and J lost 1, with 10 bases in between. The CDR3 loop is CASSLDRTANTEAFF. The DNA for the CDR3 is TGTGCCAGCAGCTTAGACAGGACAGCGAACACTGAAGCTTTCTTT.

The chain recombines TRBV18 with TRBJ2-7; D ambiguous. Germline-derived CDR1 and CDR2 are KGHSH and LQKENI. Between the trimmed V and J ends, which lost 6 bases and 2 bases, there was a span of 8 bases. The CDR3 is 12 residues long. This chain's CDR3 is CASSLDPYEQYF. The DNA of the CDR3 is TGTGCCAGCTCTCTTGACCCCTACGAGCAGTACTTC.

The chain links TRBV5-1 to TRBJ2-7, with D possibly called TRBD1 or TRBD2 (6 bases each). Trimming cost V 4 bases and J 2 bases, with 16 bases left between them. This CDR3 has 15 amino acids. Germline V lookup: CDR1 SGHRS, CDR2 YFSETQ. The CDR3 reads CASSPRWGATYEQYF. The CDR3 DNA follows: TGCGCCAGCAGCCCACGATGGGGGGCAACCTACGAGCAGTACTTC.

This clone was detected only a few times. The chain is built from TRBV15 and TRBJ1-2, with 8 bases aligning to TRBD1. The CDR3 consists of 13 residues. The ends lost 3 bases at V and 5 bases at J; junction bases unmatched: 2. Germline lookup yields CDR1 LNHNV and CDR2 YYDKDF (reference sequence). CDR3 sequence: CATSRDREYGYTF. The CDR3, as DNA: TGTGCCACCAGCAGGGACAGGGAATATGGCTACACCTTC.

This rearrangement joins TRBV5-1 to TRBJ2-7; D may correspond to TRBD1 or TRBD2 (5 bases each). Trimming removed 2 bases at V and 4 bases at J, with 22 bases between. The CDR3 is 17 amino acids. Per the germline V gene, CDR1 is SGHRS and CDR2 is YFSETQ. CDR3 sequence (DNA): TGCGCCAGCAGCTTAATGGGACCAACGAGGGTATTGTACGAGCAGTACTTC. Encoded protein: CASSLMGPTRVLYEQYF.

The chain links TRBV19 to TRBJ1-6, with 7 bases aligning to TRBD1. J gave up 8 bases and V 4 bases, and 5 bases lay outside the gene matches. The germline V gene has CDR1 LNHDA and CDR2 SQIVND (reference sequence). The CDR3 is 14 residues long. CDR3 DNA: TGTGCCAGTAGTACGGGACAGTACTATTCACCCCTCCACTTT. This encodes CASSTGQYYSPLHF.

This clone was observed a few times. V is TRBV11-2 and J is TRBJ1-2; D perhaps matches TRBD1 (6 bases). This CDR3 has 14 amino acids. Germline CDR1 reads SGHAT; CDR2 reads FQNNGV. Trimming stripped 3 bases from V and 8 bases from J, with 16 bases between. CDR3 sequence (DNA): TGTGCCAGCAGCTTCCGGCAGGGGTTCGTAGGCTACACCTTC. Its translation is CASSFRQGFVGYTF.

V is TRBV6-6 and J is TRBJ1-2, with D possibly being TRBD1 (5 bases). V lost 6 bases and J 0 bases, leaving 11 bases between the germline ends. The CDR3 is 14 amino acids. From germline, CDR1 is MNHNY and CDR2 SVGAGI (reference sequence). The CDR3: CASSRDGSNYGYTF. CDR3 coding DNA: TGTGCCAGCAGCCGGGACGGTTCTAACTATGGCTACACCTTC.

The rearrangement links TRBV27 to TRBJ1-2, with D perhaps matching TRBD1 (5 bases). V dropped 2 bases and J dropped 8 bases, with 15 bases sitting between them. Germline loops: CDR1 MNHEY, CDR2 SMNVEV (reference sequence). The CDR3 has 14 residues. The CDR3 loop is CASSLGAGVGGYTF. The DNA of the CDR3 is TGTGCCAGCAGTTTAGGGGCAGGTGTAGGGGGCTACACCTTC.